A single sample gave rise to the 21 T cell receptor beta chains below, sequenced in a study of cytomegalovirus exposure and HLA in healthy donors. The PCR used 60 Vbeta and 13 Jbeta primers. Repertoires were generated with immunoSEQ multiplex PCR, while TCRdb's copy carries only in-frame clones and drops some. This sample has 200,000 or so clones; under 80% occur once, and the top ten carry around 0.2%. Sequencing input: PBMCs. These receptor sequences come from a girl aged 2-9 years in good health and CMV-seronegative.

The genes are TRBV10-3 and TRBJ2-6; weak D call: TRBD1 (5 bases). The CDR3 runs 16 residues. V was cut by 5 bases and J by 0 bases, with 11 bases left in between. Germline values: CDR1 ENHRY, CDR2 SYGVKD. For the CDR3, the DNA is TGTGCCATCAGTAATGCAGGGAACTCTGGGGCCAACGTCCTGACTTTC. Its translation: CAISNAGNSGANVLTF.

The CDR3 DNA is TGTGCCAGCTCACCGCGCGGGGGGCGCGACTATGGCTACACCTTC. Translated, it gives CASSPRGGRDYGYTF. The V and J genes are TRBV18 and TRBJ1-2; the D gene is possibly TRBD1 (6 bases). V lost 3 bases, J lost 3 bases, and 14 bases lay in between. Germline lookup yields CDR1 KGHSH and CDR2 LQKENI. The length of the CDR3 is 15 residues.

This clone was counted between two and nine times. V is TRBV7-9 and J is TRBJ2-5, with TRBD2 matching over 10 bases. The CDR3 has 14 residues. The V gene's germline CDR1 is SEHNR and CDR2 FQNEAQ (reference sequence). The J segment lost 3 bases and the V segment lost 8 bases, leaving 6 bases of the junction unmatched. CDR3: CASSPGTSEETQYF. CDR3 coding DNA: TGTGCCAGCTCTCCGGGGACTAGCGAAGAGACCCAGTACTTC.

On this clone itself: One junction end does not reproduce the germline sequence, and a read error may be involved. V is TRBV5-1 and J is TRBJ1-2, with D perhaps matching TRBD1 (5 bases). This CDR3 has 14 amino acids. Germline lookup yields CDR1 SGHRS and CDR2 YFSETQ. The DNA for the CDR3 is TGTGCCAGCAGCCCAGTGGCAGGGAACTATGGCTACACCTTC. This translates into CASSPVAGNYGYTF. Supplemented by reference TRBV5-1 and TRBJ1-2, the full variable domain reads KAGVTQTPRYLIKTRGQQVTLSCSPISGHRSVSWYQQTPGQGLQFLFEYFSETQRNKGNFPGRFSGRQFSNSRSEMNVSTLELGDSALYLCASSPVAGNYGYTFGSGTRLTVV.

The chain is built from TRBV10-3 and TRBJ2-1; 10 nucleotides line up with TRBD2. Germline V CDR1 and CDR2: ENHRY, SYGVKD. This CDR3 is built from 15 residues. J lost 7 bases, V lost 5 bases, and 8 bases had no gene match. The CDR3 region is CAISPLAGVTNEQFF. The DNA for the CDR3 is TGTGCCATCAGTCCTCTAGCGGGAGTTACGAATGAGCAGTTCTTC.

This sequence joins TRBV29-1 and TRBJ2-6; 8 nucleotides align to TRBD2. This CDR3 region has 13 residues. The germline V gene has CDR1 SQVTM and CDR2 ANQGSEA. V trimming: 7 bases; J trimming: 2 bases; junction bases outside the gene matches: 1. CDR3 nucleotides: TGCAGCGCGGGGGGGACTGGGGCCAACGTCCTGACTTTC. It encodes CSAGGTGANVLTF.

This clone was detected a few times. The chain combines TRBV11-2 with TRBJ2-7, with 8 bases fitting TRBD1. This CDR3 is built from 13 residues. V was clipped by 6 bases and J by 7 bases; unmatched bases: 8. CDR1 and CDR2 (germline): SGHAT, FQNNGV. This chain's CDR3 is CASRGQGGGEQYF. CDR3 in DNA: TGTGCCAGCAGAGGACAGGGAGGTGGTGAGCAGTACTTC.

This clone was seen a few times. This CDR3 reads CASSGDSQETQYF. The CDR3, as DNA: TGTGCCAGCAGTGGGGACAGCCAAGAGACCCAGTACTTC. This chain joins TRBV2 and TRBJ2-5; 7 nucleotides line up with TRBD1. V gave up 4 bases and J gave up 1 base; unmatched junction bases: 0. The CDR3 contains 13 residues. From germline, CDR1 is SNHLY and CDR2 FYNNEI. The variable domain in full, completed from reference TRBV2 and TRBJ2-5, reads EPEVTQTPSHQVTQMGQEVILRCVPISNHLYFYWYRQILGQKVEFLVSFYNNEISEKSEIFDDQFSVERPDGSNFTLKIRSTKLEDSAMYFCASSGDSQETQYFGPGTRLLVL.

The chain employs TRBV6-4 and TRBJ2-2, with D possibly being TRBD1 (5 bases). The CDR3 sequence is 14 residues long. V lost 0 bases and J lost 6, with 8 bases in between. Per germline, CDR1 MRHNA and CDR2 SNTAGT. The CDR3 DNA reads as TGTGCCAGCAGTGACTCGGCAGGGCCCGGGGAGCTGTTTTTT. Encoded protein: CASSDSAGPGELFF.

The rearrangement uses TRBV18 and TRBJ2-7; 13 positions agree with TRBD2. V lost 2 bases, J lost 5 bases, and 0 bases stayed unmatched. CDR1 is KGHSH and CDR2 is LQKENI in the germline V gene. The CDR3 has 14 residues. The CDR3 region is CASSPGTSGNEQYF. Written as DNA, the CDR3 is TGTGCCAGCTCACCAGGGACTAGCGGGAACGAGCAGTACTTC.

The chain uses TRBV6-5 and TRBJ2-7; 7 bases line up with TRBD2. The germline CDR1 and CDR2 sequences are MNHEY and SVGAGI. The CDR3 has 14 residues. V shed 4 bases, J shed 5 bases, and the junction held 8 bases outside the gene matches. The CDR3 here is CASSWGGSGNEQYF. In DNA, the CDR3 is TGTGCCAGCAGTTGGGGCGGGAGCGGAAACGAGCAGTACTTC.

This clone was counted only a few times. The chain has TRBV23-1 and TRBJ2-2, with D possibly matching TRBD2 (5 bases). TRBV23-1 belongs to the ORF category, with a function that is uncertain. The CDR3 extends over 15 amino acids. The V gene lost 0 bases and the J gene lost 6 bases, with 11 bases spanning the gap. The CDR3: CASSQSLWGAGELFF. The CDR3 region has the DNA TGCGCCAGCAGTCAATCGTTATGGGGAGCCGGGGAGCTGTTTTTT.

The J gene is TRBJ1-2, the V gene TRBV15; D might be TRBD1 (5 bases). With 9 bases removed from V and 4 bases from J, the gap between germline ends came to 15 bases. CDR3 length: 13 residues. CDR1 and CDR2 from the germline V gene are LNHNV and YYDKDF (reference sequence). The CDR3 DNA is TGTGCCACGTCGGGGGAGGGACCCTATGGCTACACCTTC. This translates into CATSGEGPYGYTF.

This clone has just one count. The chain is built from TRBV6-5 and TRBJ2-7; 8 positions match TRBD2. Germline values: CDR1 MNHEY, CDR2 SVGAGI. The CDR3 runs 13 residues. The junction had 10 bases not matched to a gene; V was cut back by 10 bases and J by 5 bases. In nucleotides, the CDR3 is TGTGCCACACGGGGGGGGATGGGGGACGAGCAGTACTTC. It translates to CATRGGMGDEQYF.

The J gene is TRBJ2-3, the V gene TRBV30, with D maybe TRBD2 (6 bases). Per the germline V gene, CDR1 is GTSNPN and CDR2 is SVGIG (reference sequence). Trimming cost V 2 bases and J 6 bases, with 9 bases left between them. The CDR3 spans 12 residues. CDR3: CAWSLSGDTQYF. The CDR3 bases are TGTGCCTGGAGTCTCAGCGGGGATACGCAGTATTTT.

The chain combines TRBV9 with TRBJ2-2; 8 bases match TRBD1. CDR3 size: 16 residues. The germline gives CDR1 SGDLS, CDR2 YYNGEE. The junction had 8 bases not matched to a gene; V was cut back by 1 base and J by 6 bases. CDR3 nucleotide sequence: TGTGCCAGCAGCGTACTTGGCAGGGGGCTCGCCGGGGAGCTGTTTTTT. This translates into CASSVLGRGLAGELFF.

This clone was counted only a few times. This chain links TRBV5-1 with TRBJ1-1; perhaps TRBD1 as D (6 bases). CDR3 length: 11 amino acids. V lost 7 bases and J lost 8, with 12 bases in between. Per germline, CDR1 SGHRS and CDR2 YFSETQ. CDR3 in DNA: TGCGCCAGCCTTAGGGGGACAGAAGCTTTCTTT. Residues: CASLRGTEAFF.

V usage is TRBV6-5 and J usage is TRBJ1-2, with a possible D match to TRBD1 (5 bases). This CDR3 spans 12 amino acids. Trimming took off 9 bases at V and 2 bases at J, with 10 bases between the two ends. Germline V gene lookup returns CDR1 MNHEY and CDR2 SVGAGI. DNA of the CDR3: TGTGCCAGTAAGGACATCAACTATGGCTACACCTTC. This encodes CASKDINYGYTF.

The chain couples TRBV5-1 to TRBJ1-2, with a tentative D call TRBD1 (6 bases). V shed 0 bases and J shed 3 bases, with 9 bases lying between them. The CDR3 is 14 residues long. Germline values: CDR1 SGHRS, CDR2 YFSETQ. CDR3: CASSLGTAYYGYTF. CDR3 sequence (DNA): TGCGCCAGCAGCTTGGGGACAGCTTACTATGGCTACACCTTC. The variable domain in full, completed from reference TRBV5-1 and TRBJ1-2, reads KAGVTQTPRYLIKTRGQQVTLSCSPISGHRSVSWYQQTPGQGLQFLFEYFSETQRNKGNFPGRFSGRQFSNSRSEMNVSTLELGDSALYLCASSLGTAYYGYTFGSGTRLTVV.

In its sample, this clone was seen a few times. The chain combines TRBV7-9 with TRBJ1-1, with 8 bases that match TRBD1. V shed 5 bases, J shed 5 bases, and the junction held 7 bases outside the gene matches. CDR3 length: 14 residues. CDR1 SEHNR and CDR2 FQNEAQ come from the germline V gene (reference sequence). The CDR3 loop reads CASSPTRGLTEAFF. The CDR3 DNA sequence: TGTGCCAGCAGCCCTACCAGGGGGCTGACTGAAGCTTTCTTT. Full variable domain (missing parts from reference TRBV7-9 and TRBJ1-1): DTGVSQNPRHKITKRGQNVTFRCDPISEHNRLYWYRQTLGQGPEFLTYFQNEAQLEKSRLLSDRFSAERPKGSFSTLEIQRTEQGDSAMYLCASSPTRGLTEAFFGQGTRLTVV.

CDR3 sequence: CASSQGAWETQYF. CDR3 in DNA: TGTGCCAGCAGTCAGGGGGCTTGGGAGACCCAGTACTTC. V and J are TRBV28 and TRBJ2-5; 8 bases match TRBD1. This CDR3 contains 13 residues. Trimming at V came to 5 bases and at J to 5 bases, leaving 4 bases not matched to a gene. Looked up from germline, CDR1 is MDHEN and CDR2 is SYDVKM.